What follows are 5 T cell receptor beta chains derived from one specimen sequenced in a study of T-cell reconstitution after alpha-beta-depleted transplantation in children. TCRbeta library construction was performed incorporating unique molecular identifiers. TCRdb ran MiXCR on the PCR reads and lists one entry per CDR3 protein. The repertoire holds fewer than 250,000 distinct CDR3 sequences, with roughly 15% as singletons. Sequenced here: PBMCs, mostly from graft donor cells, sampled 360 days after TCRalphabeta/CD19-depleted stem cell transplant. The receptors originated from a male patient aged 2-15 years who had a stem cell transplant for acute lymphoblastic leukemia, so the T cells may come from the graft donor.

This clonotype was detected ten times or more. CDR3 nucleotide sequence: TGTGCCAGTGGGACGGTAGACACCGGGGAGCTGTTTTTT. It specifies CASGTVDTGELFF. J is TRBJ2-2 and V is TRBV19; the D call may be TRBD1 or TRBD2 (5 bases each). CDR3 length equals 13 residues. Germline V gene sequence: CDR1 LNHDA, CDR2 SQIVND (reference sequence). V was pared by 8 bases and J by 3 bases, with 10 bases between. The variable domain in full, completed from reference TRBV19 and TRBJ2-2, reads DGGITQSPKYLFRKEGQNVTLSCEQNLNHDAMYWYRQDPGQGLRLIYYSQIVNDFQKGDIAEGYSVSREKKESFPLTVTSAQKNPTAFYLCASGTVDTGELFFGEGSRLTVL.

This clonotype came up many times. The V gene is TRBV6-1, the J gene TRBJ1-2; TRBD1 matches 7 bases. The CDR3 runs to 12 residues. Losses at the gene ends were 5 bases for V and 8 bases for J; bases not matched to a gene: 5. Germline assignment: CDR1 MNHNS and CDR2 SASEGT. CDR3 nucleotides: TGTGCCAGCAGTAAGGGGGCACAAGGCTACACCTTC. The encoded protein is CASSKGAQGYTF.

This chain connects TRBV7-8 to TRBJ2-3; 10 bases fit TRBD2. The CDR3 is made up of 17 amino acids. V lost 5 bases and J lost 6; bases outside the gene matches: 14. Germline CDR1 and CDR2: SGHVS and FQNEAQ. The CDR3 DNA follows: TGTGCCAGCAGCCGCCGCCCTAGCGGGGGAGCTCCGGATACGCAGTATTTT. Protein sequence: CASSRRPSGGAPDTQYF.

This chain links TRBV6-5 with TRBJ2-7, with D possibly TRBD1 on 6 matching bases. V was shortened by 3 bases and J by 2 bases, with 14 bases between the two germline ends. This CDR3 spans 15 amino acids. Germline lookup yields CDR1 MNHEY and CDR2 SVGAGI. Here the CDR3 reads CASSYSGTRPYEQYF. The DNA for the CDR3 is TGTGCCAGCAGTTATTCCGGGACAAGGCCCTACGAGCAGTACTTC.

V gene TRBV12-3 or TRBV12-4 combines with J gene TRBJ2-7; maybe TRBD2 (7 bases). Trimming shortened V by 6 bases and J by 0 bases, and 21 bases separated the two germline ends. The CDR3 extends over 17 amino acids. CDR3 nucleotides: TGTGCCAGCAGCAAAGCGCGGGGGACAACCTTCTCCTACGAGCAGTACTTC. Encoded protein: CASSKARGTTFSYEQYF.